This T cell receptor (beta chain) stems from a study of blood T cell repertoires in COVID-19. Study in general: There were acute and convalescent COVID-19 samples, and they came from the United States, Italy and Spain. T cells, B-cell-depleted T cells, or PBMCs supplied cDNA or gDNA.

Germline V CDR1 and CDR2: LGHNT, FRNRAP. The CDR3 length is 15 residues. The germline V and J ends were trimmed by 7 bases and 2 bases, with 16 bases remaining between them. Per the authors' pipeline: From reference gene primer amplification, estimates of nucleated cell counts were derived. The repertoire was sequenced with immunoSEQ multiplex PCR; TCRdb's copy has only in-frame clones and lacks some. V, J and clone size were drawn from that table, and D and trimming were deduced from the DNA. The table shows approximately 160,000 clones, with approximately 88% occurring only once. This sequence originates from a woman older than 75 with active or convalescent COVID-19. The chain has TRBV12-5 and TRBJ2-3; D is uncertain. What was sequenced was peripheral blood. The CDR3 sequence is CASAPLRLPTDTQYF. The DNA for the CDR3 is TGTGCTAGTGCCCCACTGCGACTCCCCACAGATACGCAGTATTTT. The full variable domain, completed using reference TRBV12-5 and TRBJ2-3, is DARVTQTPRHKVTEMGQEVTMRCQPILGHNTVFWYRQTMMQGLELLAYFRNRAPLDDSGMPKDRFSAEMPDATLATLKIQPSEPRDSAVYFCASAPLRLPTDTQYFGPGTRLTVL.